The 11 T cell receptor beta chains listed next were all sequenced from one sample in a study of T cell responses to AZD1222 COVID-19 vaccine. The method was immunoSEQ multiplex PCR; TCRdb's version includes in-frame clones alone and lacks a portion of them. Of about 130,000 clones in the sample, 90% were seen once. Sequenced material: peripheral blood, taken on day 0 of AZD1222 vaccination. Receptors were obtained from an adult in good health.

The chain links TRBV27 to TRBJ2-7, with a possible D match to TRBD2 (5 bases). The ends were cut back, 3 bases at V and 5 bases at J, with 14 bases in the middle. The CDR3 totals 14 residues. The V gene's germline CDR1 is MNHEY and CDR2 SMNVEV (reference sequence). This CDR3 reads CASSLRAGLHEQYF. CDR3 nucleotides: TGTGCCAGCAGTTTGCGGGCCGGCCTCCACGAGCAGTACTTC.

The gene calls are TRBV19 and TRBJ1-2; D unresolved. There are 11 residues in the CDR3. V was trimmed by 8 bases and J by 2 bases, leaving 6 bases between them. In germline, CDR1 is LNHDA, CDR2 SQIVND (reference sequence). This CDR3 is CASGPNYGYTF. DNA of the CDR3: TGTGCCAGTGGACCCAACTATGGCTACACCTTC.

The CDR3 loop reads CASSPRNSGSYEQYF. CDR3 DNA: TGTGCCAGCAGCCCAAGAAACTCCGGGTCCTACGAGCAGTACTTC. The chain recombines TRBV5-4 with TRBJ2-7, with unresolved D. Trimming cost V 4 bases and J 1 base, with 15 bases left between them. Germline V gives CDR1 SGHNT, CDR2 YYREEE (reference sequence). The CDR3 is 15 amino acids.

The chain joins TRBV11-2 to TRBJ2-7; no firm D call. From germline, CDR1 is SGHAT and CDR2 FQNNGV. Trimming shortened V by 1 base and J by 2 bases, and 12 bases separated the two germline ends. The CDR3 has 15 amino acids. CDR3 nucleotide sequence: TGTGCCAGCAGCTTAGTGGCAGACTTGGCCTACGAGCAGTACTTC. Its translation: CASSLVADLAYEQYF.

The rearrangement joins TRBV27 to TRBJ1-1; a possible D gene is TRBD1 (6 bases). Germline CDR1 reads MNHEY; CDR2 reads SMNVEV (reference sequence). Trimming removed 6 bases from V and 1 base from J, with 12 bases in between. The CDR3 has 14 amino acids. The CDR3: CASSLTGANTEAFF. The CDR3 DNA reads TGTGCCAGCAGCCTGACAGGCGCGAACACTGAAGCTTTCTTT.

This chain joins TRBV6-5 and TRBJ1-6, with a tentative D call TRBD1 (6 bases). V lost 10 bases and J lost 7, with 17 bases in between. The CDR3 runs 14 residues. The germline V gene encodes CDR1 MNHEY and CDR2 SVGAGI. The CDR3 DNA sequence: TGTGCCACGACACGCATACAGGGAAATTCACCCCTCCACTTT. Translated: CATTRIQGNSPLHF.

This clone was detected once. The chain links TRBV7-2 to TRBJ2-3; TRBD2 might be the D (6 bases). Germline values: CDR1 SGHTA, CDR2 FQGNSA. V dropped 4 bases and J dropped 0 bases, with 14 bases sitting between them. CDR3 length: 16 residues. CDR3: CASSYRPGTSTDTQYF. The CDR3 nucleotides are TGTGCCAGCAGCTATAGACCCGGGACTAGCACAGATACGCAGTATTTT.

The chain uses TRBV19 and TRBJ1-1; 9 nucleotides agree with TRBD1. Per the germline V gene, CDR1 is LNHDA and CDR2 is SQIVND (reference sequence). CDR3 length: 15 residues. V shed 4 bases and J 4 bases; nucleotides not matched to a gene: 7. CDR3 sequence (DNA): TGTGCCAGTAGTACCCCCCGACAGGGGGGCACTGAAGCTTTCTTT. It codes for CASSTPRQGGTEAFF.

The chain couples TRBV3-1 (or the pseudogene TRBV3-2) to TRBJ1-2, with D hard to call. Germline loops: CDR1 LGHDT, CDR2 YNNKEL (reference sequence). Trimming shortened V by 1 base and J by 4 bases, and 7 bases separated the two germline ends. There are 13 residues in the CDR3. Written as DNA, the CDR3 is TGTGCCAGCAGCCAAGTCGGCAGCTATGGCTACACCTTC. Its translation is CASSQVGSYGYTF.

The V gene is TRBV2, the J gene TRBJ1-2; maybe TRBD1 (5 bases). This CDR3 is 15 amino acids long. V was shortened by 6 bases and J by 4 bases, with 18 bases between the two germline ends. Germline values: CDR1 SNHLY, CDR2 FYNNEI. CDR3 nucleotide sequence: TGTGCCAGCAGCCAAACGGGGCAGGGCCTCTATGGCTACACCTTC. As protein: CASSQTGQGLYGYTF.

This chain connects TRBV28 to TRBJ2-7, with TRBD2 matching over 7 bases. Germline-derived CDR1 and CDR2 are MDHEN and SYDVKM. Trimming at V came to 8 bases and at J to 5 bases, leaving 9 bases not matched to a gene. There are 13 residues in the CDR3. The CDR3 nucleotides are TGTGCCAGCGGGGGACTATATGTGCACGAGCAGTACTTC. It specifies CASGGLYVHEQYF.